This T cell receptor beta chain was found in a study of T cell responses to AZD1222 COVID-19 vaccine. Points on this clone: Its antigen is undetermined.

Here immunoSEQ multiplex PCR was the method, and the copy in TCRdb shows in-frame clones only, minus some. The sample holds tens of thousands of clones, approximately 80% seen once. CDR1 and CDR2 (germline): LGHDT, YNNKEL (reference sequence). V was pared by 1 base and J by 5 bases, with 14 bases between. This CDR3 contains 15 residues. Overall study findings and caveats: Reports say nearly half of spike-specific TCRs go after unmutated variant regions. Compared with day 0, the breadth and depth of the Spike-specific TCR repertoire rose significantly after two doses of AZD1222. Repertoires were sampled only after the peak T cell response. Spike as a whole was targeted by vaccine-associated CD4 TCRs, dominant at 160-218 and 743-854.

The sample in question was peripheral blood, obtained 28 days after the second AZD1222 dose. The receptor's source is an adult who received the AZD1222 COVID-19 vaccine. The chain couples TRBV3-1 (or the pseudogene TRBV3-2) to TRBJ2-5; D remains unclear. The CDR3 is CASSQGSVRRETQYF. Written as DNA, the CDR3 is TGTGCCAGCAGCCAAGGGTCAGTCCGAAGGGAGACCCAGTACTTC.